This TCR beta chain was identified during a study of T-cell memory formation after mild COVID-19. Across the study: The TCR clusters were mostly specific to one donor. Whole-study results and caveats: CD4+ contracting clones were mainly CM and EM; CD8+ ones, EMRA. Contracting clones, day 15 to 85, had balanced CD4/CD8, and later expanders favored CD4+.

On this clonotype: Antigen specificity is unknown.

TCR alpha and TCR beta cDNA libraries carrying sample barcodes and UMIs were produced by 5'RACE using constant-segment primers. TCRdb passed the 5' RACE reads through MiXCR, listing each CDR3 protein once. The sample lists hundreds of thousands of distinct CDR3 sequences; less than 25% were seen once. V dropped 0 bases and J dropped 3; count of bases not matched to a gene: 4. The CDR3 is 15 amino acids. Germline CDR1 is SGHRS and CDR2 is YFSETQ. The sample consisted of PBMCs or a T cell subset sorted from them (not recorded which). The sequence derives from an adult woman who had mild COVID-19 (a few samples of this study predate the infection). Cell type and time point are not known. The chain has TRBV5-1 and TRBJ1-2; 8 nucleotides align to TRBD1. The CDR3 loop reads CASSLVQGADYGYTF. Here the CDR3 DNA reads TGCGCCAGCAGCTTGGTGCAGGGGGCAGACTATGGCTACACCTTC.